The 19 T cell receptor beta chains presented below share a single source sample, sequenced in a study of tissue T cells after allogeneic stem cell transplantation (dated by TCRdb to about 2022). To prepare the library, the immunoSEQ multiplex PCR assay was applied. TCRdb carries this immuneACCESS record with in-frame sequences only. Its versions omit some clonotypes, under half of them owing to an unresolved V gene in the studies checked, with the rest unexplained. This sample gives about 50,000 clones in total; around 67% of them show up just once. The ten largest clones capture less than 0.85% of the sample. The sequencing sample was made of sorted cells pooled from one or two spleens. The receptor set was obtained from a pool of C57BL/6 mice in good health.

On this clone: Germline and genes here are mouse. Read coverage stops 1 residue before the CDR3 terminus; the germline J gene supplies the remainder. The rearrangement joins TRBV19 to TRBJ2-3, with D unresolved. The germline V and J ends were trimmed by 9 bases and 0 bases, with 2 bases remaining between them. Germline CDR1 is FNHDT and CDR2 is SITEND (reference sequence). CDR3 length: 10 amino acids. CDR3 loop: CATSAETLYF. The CDR3 DNA, read in part, is TGTGCCACAAGTGCAGAAACGCTGTAT.

This clone was seen only a few times. Gene names follow the mouse nomenclature. The read terminates 1 residue ahead of where the CDR3 ends, so the germline J gene completes it. J is TRBJ2-1 and V is TRBV4; 8 bases match TRBD1. This CDR3 spans 15 amino acids. With V trimmed by 5 bases and J by 4 bases, 7 bases remained unmatched. Germline CDR1 is LGHDT and CDR2 is YNNKQL (reference sequence). The CDR3 region is CASSQAGTGYAEQFF. Partial CDR3 DNA: TGTGCCAGCAGCCAAGCCGGGACAGGATATGCTGAGCAGTTC.

Remarks on this clone: The gene symbols are mouse symbols. The read halts 1 residue ahead of the CDR3 end, with the missing end drawn from the germline J gene. The rearrangement joins TRBV13-1 to TRBJ1-1; D gene unclear. This CDR3 is built from 14 residues. Germline V gives CDR1 NSHNY, CDR2 SYGAGN. Trimming shortened V by 3 bases and J by 0 bases, and 9 bases separated the two germline ends. CDR3 DNA (partial): TGTGCCAGCAGTGTCTCGGGAGAGAACACAGAAGTCTTC. This gives the protein CASSVSGENTEVF. The full CDR3 protein reads CASSVSGENTEVFF.

This clone was detected only a few times. The gene names given are mouse names. The CDR3 end lies 1 residue beyond the end of the read and is filled in from the germline J gene. This rearrangement joins TRBV12-2 to TRBJ2-7; 7 bases are a match to TRBD2. The CDR3 is 14 amino acids. Trimming took 0 bases from V and 2 from J; bases not matched to a gene: 3. Germline V gene lookup returns CDR1 SGHLS and CDR2 HYDKME. The part of the CDR3 DNA that was read is TGTGCCAGCTCTCTCGACGGGGGGGCCTATGAACAGTAC. This translates into CASSLDGGAYEQY. The CDR3, in full, reads CASSLDGGAYEQYF.

Worth noting for this clone: Gene names are the mouse ones. The read ends 1 residue shy of where the CDR3 ends; the end is completed using the germline J gene. The rearrangement links TRBV24 to TRBJ2-1; TRBD2 aligns across 9 bases. This CDR3 has 15 amino acids. The V and J ends lost 6 bases and 1 base, in that order; junction bases with no gene match: 4. CDR1 and CDR2 from the germline V gene are KGHTA and FRNEEI. CDR3: CASRPDWGNYAEQFF. CDR3 DNA (partial): TGTGCCAGCAGACCCGACTGGGGGAACTATGCTGAGCAGTTC.

With regard to this clone: Mouse germline and gene names are used. The CDR3 extends 1 residue past the end of the read, so its final part is completed from the germline J gene. The chain recombines TRBV13-1 with TRBJ2-2, with 7 bases matching TRBD1. With V trimmed by 2 bases and J by 0 bases, 4 bases remained unmatched. The germline gives CDR1 NSHNY, CDR2 SYGAGN. This CDR3 has 16 residues. The part of the CDR3 DNA that was read is TGTGCCAGCAGTGACCCCGGGACAGCAAACACCGGGCAGCTCTAC. This codes for CASSDPGTANTGQLY. The entire CDR3 reads CASSDPGTANTGQLYF.

Worth noting for this clone: The gene names given are mouse names. The read is 1 residue too short to cover the CDR3 end, so that end is filled in from the germline J gene. The V call is TRBV3, the J call TRBJ2-2; D tentatively fits TRBD1 or TRBD2 (7 bases each). V dropped 3 bases and J dropped 1 base, with 9 bases sitting between them. The CDR3 has 15 residues. The germline CDR1 and CDR2 sequences are SNHLY and FYNGKV (reference sequence). The covered CDR3 bases are TGTGCCAGCAGCTTCAGGGGGGGAAACACCGGGCAGCTCTAC. Amino acids: CASSFRGGNTGQLY. The full-length CDR3 reads as CASSFRGGNTGQLYF.

About this clone itself: Gene names are the mouse ones. The observed sequence ends 1 residue before the CDR3 terminus, with the missing tail filled in from the germline J gene. V and J are TRBV24 and TRBJ2-7; 10 positions agree with TRBD1. Germline lookup yields CDR1 KGHTA and CDR2 FRNEEI. The CDR3 contains 13 residues. With V trimmed by 4 bases and J by 7 bases, 4 bases remained unmatched. The CDR3 here is CASSPTGGLEQYF. The CDR3 DNA, read in part, is TGTGCCAGCAGTCCGACAGGGGGCCTGGAACAGTAC.

A note on this clone: Here the gene names and germline are mouse. The sequenced fragment ends 1 residue before the CDR3 boundary, so the rest is inferred from the germline J gene. The chain uses TRBV13-1 and TRBJ2-7, with 11 bases that match TRBD2. This CDR3 has 15 residues. Germline CDR1 is NSHNY and CDR2 is SYGAGN. Unmatched junction bases numbered 2, after V lost 1 base and J lost 2 bases. The covered CDR3 bases are TGTGCCAGCAGTGATCGGGGACTGGGGGCCTATGAACAGTAC. This gives the protein CASSDRGLGAYEQY. Given in full, the CDR3 is CASSDRGLGAYEQYF.

Note on this clone: Mouse germline and gene names are used. The DNA read from the CDR3 is TGTGCCAGCGGTGATGTTGCCTATAATTCGCCCCTCTAC. This encodes CASGDVAYNSPLY. The whole CDR3 reads CASGDVAYNSPLYF. V usage is TRBV13-2 and J usage is TRBJ1-6; D is undetermined. The sequence runs out 1 residue before the end of the CDR3; the remainder is reconstructed from the germline J gene. TRBJ1-6 is assigned to the ORF class and has an uncertain function. This CDR3 region has 14 residues. The germline V gene encodes CDR1 NNHNN and CDR2 SYGAGS (reference sequence). V was pared by 0 bases and J by 2 bases, with 3 bases between.

About this clone: Any gene name here is a mouse gene name. The read falls 1 residue short of the CDR3 end, and the missing part is taken from the germline J gene. The rearrangement links TRBV1 to TRBJ2-1; D could derive from TRBD1 or TRBD2 (6 bases each). The CDR3 covers 15 residues. CDR1 is NSQYPW, CDR2 LRSPGD, per germline (reference sequence). V was cut by 0 bases and J by 4 bases, with 10 bases left in between. CDR3 residues: CTCSADKGGYAEQFF. The sequenced part of the CDR3 DNA is TGCACCTGCAGTGCAGATAAAGGGGGGTATGCTGAGCAGTTC.

Only a few counts were recorded for this clone. Gene names and germline refer to mouse. The read terminates 1 residue before the CDR3 end, so the remaining end is supplied by the germline J gene. This chain uses TRBV19 with TRBJ2-7, with D perhaps given as TRBD1 or TRBD2 (6 bases each). The CDR3 extends over 13 amino acids. Germline values: CDR1 FNHDT, CDR2 SITEND (reference sequence). The V end lost 3 bases, the J end lost 0 bases, and 7 bases lay between the germline ends. The CDR3: CASSKGGSYEQYF. The covered CDR3 bases are TGTGCCAGCAGTAAGGGGGGCTCCTATGAACAGTAC.

The table lists this clone with a count of one. Genes and germline come from the mouse. Read data end 1 residue before the CDR3 end; the end is taken from the germline J gene. The chain combines TRBV16 with TRBJ2-5, with a possible D match to TRBD2 (6 bases). Germline V gene sequence: CDR1 SGHSA, CDR2 FRNQAP. The CDR3 length is 14 residues. V was cut by 1 base and J by 2 bases, with 7 bases left in between. The sequenced CDR3 bases are TGTGCAAGCAGCTTAGGCTGGGGCCAAGACACCCAGTAC. Protein: CASSLGWGQDTQY. The full CDR3 is CASSLGWGQDTQYF.

Of note for this clone: The gene names given are mouse names. The sequence runs out 1 residue before the end of the CDR3; the remainder is reconstructed from the germline J gene. The rearrangement joins TRBV3 to TRBJ2-5, with 9 bases lining up with TRBD2. Germline lookup yields CDR1 SNHLY and CDR2 FYNGKV (reference sequence). CDR3 length equals 14 residues. Germline trimming cut 5 bases from V and 4 bases from J; bases unmatched to any gene: 4. The sequenced CDR3 bases are TGTGCCAGCAGCCACGGGACTGGGAAAGACACCCAGTAC. This gives the protein CASSHGTGKDTQY. The whole CDR3 sequence is CASSHGTGKDTQYF.

Concerning this clone itself: The listed genes are named as in mouse. The read terminates 1 residue before the CDR3 end, so the remaining end is supplied by the germline J gene. V and J are TRBV13-1 and TRBJ1-2; D is unresolved. The CDR3 has 15 residues. Trimming pared 0 bases from V and 3 bases from J, leaving 12 bases between. Germline CDR1 reads NSHNY; CDR2 reads SYGAGN. The CDR3 bases that were read are TGTGCCAGCAGTGATGCAAGTAGTGGTTACTCCGACTACACC. Translating gives CASSDASSGYSDYT. The full CDR3 reads CASSDASSGYSDYTF.

Concerning this clone itself: All gene names here are mouse names. The read terminates 1 residue ahead of where the CDR3 ends, so the germline J gene completes it. The chain links TRBV16 to TRBJ1-4; D unclear. Germline V gene lookup returns CDR1 SGHSA and CDR2 FRNQAP. V shed 3 bases and J shed 0 bases, with 8 bases lying between them. The CDR3 sequence is 15 residues long. CDR3 protein: CASSFGGVSNERLFF. CDR3 DNA (partial): TGTGCAAGCAGCTTCGGTGGGGTTTCCAACGAAAGATTATTT.

As to this clone: Here the gene names and germline are mouse. The observed sequence ends 1 residue before the CDR3 terminus, with the missing tail filled in from the germline J gene. The rearrangement links TRBV5 to TRBJ2-1; 12 bases line up with TRBD2. CDR3 length: 16 residues. The V gene end was trimmed by 4 bases and the J gene end by 7 bases; junction bases not matched to a gene: 8. The germline CDR1 and CDR2 sequences are LGHNA and YNLKQL (reference sequence). The CDR3 DNA, read in part, is TGTGCCAGCAGCCCTACGACTGGGGGGGCGGGGGCTGAGCAGTTC. Encoded protein: CASSPTTGGAGAEQF. The entire CDR3 reads CASSPTTGGAGAEQFF.

Remarks on this clone: The gene symbols are mouse symbols. Coverage ceases 1 residue before the CDR3 finishes, and the germline J gene fills in the end. The J gene is TRBJ2-4, the V gene TRBV19; TRBD2 agrees at 9 bases. V lost 1 base, J lost 0 bases, and 0 bases stayed unmatched. Germline V gives CDR1 FNHDT, CDR2 SITEND (reference sequence). CDR3 length: 15 amino acids. The CDR3 sequence is CASSITGGSQNTLYF. The sequenced CDR3 bases are TGTGCCAGCAGTATAACTGGGGGGAGTCAAAACACCTTGTAC. Full variable domain (missing parts from reference TRBV19 and TRBJ2-4): GGIITQTPKFLIGQEGQKLTLKCQQNFNHDTMYWYRQDSGKGLRLIYYSITENDLQKGDLSEGYDASREKKSSFSLTVTSAQKNEMAVFLCASSITGGSQNTLYFGAGTRLSVL.

Comments on this clone: The listed genes are named as in mouse. The read ends 1 residue shy of where the CDR3 ends; the end is completed using the germline J gene. This chain links TRBV13-2 with TRBJ1-5; D unclear. The CDR3 is made up of 12 amino acids. The germline gives CDR1 NNHNN, CDR2 SYGAGS (reference sequence). V lost 0 bases and J 6 bases, leaving 4 bases between the germline ends. The CDR3 bases that were read are TGTGCCAGCGGTGATGCCCCCCAGGCTCCGCTT. Protein sequence: CASGDAPQAPL. The CDR3 reads in full as CASGDAPQAPLF.